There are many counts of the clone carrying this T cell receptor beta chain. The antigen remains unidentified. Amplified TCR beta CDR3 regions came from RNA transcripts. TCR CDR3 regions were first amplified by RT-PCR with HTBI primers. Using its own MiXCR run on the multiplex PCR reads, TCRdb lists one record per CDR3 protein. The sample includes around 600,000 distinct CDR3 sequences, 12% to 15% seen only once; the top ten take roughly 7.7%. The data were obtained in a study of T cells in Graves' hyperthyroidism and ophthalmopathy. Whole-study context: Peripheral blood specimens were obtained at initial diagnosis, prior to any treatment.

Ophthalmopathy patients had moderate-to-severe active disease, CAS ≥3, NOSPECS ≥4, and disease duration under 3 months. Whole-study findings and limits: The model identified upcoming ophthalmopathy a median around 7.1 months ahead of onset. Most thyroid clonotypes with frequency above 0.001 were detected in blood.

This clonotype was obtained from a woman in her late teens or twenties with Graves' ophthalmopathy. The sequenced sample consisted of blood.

The CDR3 bases are TGTGCCAGCACACTTCTACCCCCCCTCGAGCAGTACTTC. Amino acids: CASTLLPPLEQYF. The rearrangement uses TRBV12-3 or TRBV12-4 and TRBJ2-7; the D is unclear. Trimming took 7 bases from V and 6 from J, leaving 16 bases between them. CDR3 length: 13 residues.